This TCR beta chain is from a study of blood T cell repertoires in COVID-19. As for the study in general: Specimens from acute and convalescent COVID-19 originated in the United States, Italy and Spain. In each case, the material was cDNA or gDNA derived from T cells, B-cell-depleted T cells, or PBMCs.

Assay: immunoSEQ multiplex PCR; the TCRdb copy retains only in-frame clones and omits some. The table has over 150,000 clones, about 88% seen once. In germline, CDR1 is SGHVS, CDR2 FQNEAQ. This CDR3 has 15 amino acids. Trimming stripped 0 bases from V and 1 base from J, with 6 bases between. Seattle participants joined during active infection and were tracked over time. This chain links TRBV7-8 with TRBJ2-2, with D perhaps TRBD2 (6 bases). This TCR was recovered from a man aged 50 to 60 with COVID-19, enrolled during active disease. Material for sequencing was peripheral blood. The CDR3 loop reads CASSLAGGNTGELFF. Written as DNA, the CDR3 is TGTGCCAGCAGCTTAGCGGGGGGGAACACCGGGGAGCTGTTTTTT.